Shown below are 27 T cell receptor beta chains from a single sample sequenced in a study of blood T cells in healthy people across ages. Primers used in a second PCR of about 7 to 12 cycles were a sample-barcoded 5' primer and a J-beta primer mix. TCRdb processed the 5' RACE reads anew with MiXCR; each CDR3 protein has one entry. The table includes 1.5 million to 2 million distinct CDR3 sequences, about 49% detected once. Sequencing input: blood. The source of these receptors is a middle-aged woman in good health.

This chain joins TRBV20-1 and TRBJ2-4; unclear D gene. Per germline, CDR1 DFQATT and CDR2 SNEGSKA (reference sequence). This CDR3 contains 15 residues. Trimming took off 0 bases at V and 0 bases at J, with 9 bases between the two ends. CDR3 in amino acids: CSARDGKLAKNIQYF. The CDR3 bases are TGCAGTGCTAGAGATGGGAAACTAGCCAAAAACATTCAGTACTTC.

The rearrangement joins TRBV4-2 to TRBJ2-5, with D perhaps matching TRBD2 (5 bases). With 5 bases removed from V and 4 bases from J, the gap between germline ends came to 11 bases. Germline V gene lookup returns CDR1 LGHNA and CDR2 YNFKEQ. There are 13 residues in the CDR3. The CDR3 nucleotides read TGTGCCAGCAGCTTCTTAGCGTCAGAGACCCAGTACTTC. Amino acids: CASSFLASETQYF.

CDR3 sequence reads: CASSPGSGALAKNIQYF. The CDR3 nucleotides read TGTGCCAGCAGCCCAGGGTCGGGGGCACTAGCCAAAAACATTCAGTACTTC. V and J are TRBV7-2 and TRBJ2-4, with D possibly being TRBD1 or TRBD2 (6 bases each). Germline assignment: CDR1 SGHTA and CDR2 FQGNSA. Trimming removed 5 bases from V and 0 bases from J, with 17 bases in between. This CDR3 spans 17 amino acids.

The gene calls are TRBV7-4 and TRBJ2-7; 9 bases line up with TRBD1. The CDR3 runs to 15 residues. V lost 7 bases to trimming and J lost 4 bases; unmatched junction nucleotides: 11. Germline V gives CDR1 SGHVT, CDR2 SQSDAQ. CDR3 region: CASTPQGQGSYEQYF. CDR3 nucleotides: TGTGCCAGCACGCCACAGGGACAGGGATCTTACGAGCAGTACTTC.

This clonotype was detected only a few times. J is TRBJ1-2 and V is TRBV20-1; D unclear. Trimming shortened V by 0 bases and J by 9 bases, and 11 bases separated the two germline ends. The CDR3 spans 12 residues. Germline-derived CDR1 and CDR2 are DFQATT and SNEGSKA (reference sequence). CDR3 in DNA: TGCAGTGCTAGAGATCGGACTTGGAGCTACACCTTC. Translated: CSARDRTWSYTF.

The chain couples TRBV20-1 to TRBJ2-3, with TRBD2 identical over 7 bases. CDR3 length equals 14 residues. Germline V CDR1 and CDR2: DFQATT, SNEGSKA (reference sequence). Trimming removed 3 bases from V and 4 bases from J; junction bases left unmatched: 7. CDR3 sequence (DNA): TGCAGTGCTAGGGACGGCGGGAGCGCAGATACGCAGTATTTT. It specifies CSARDGGSADTQYF.

The chain is built from TRBV15 and TRBJ2-3, with 13 bases identical to TRBD2. There are 16 residues in the CDR3. Looked up from germline, CDR1 is LNHNV and CDR2 is YYDKDF (reference sequence). With V trimmed by 5 bases and J by 3 bases, 5 bases remained unmatched. The CDR3 DNA is TGTGCCACCAGCTCCGGACTAGCGGGGGCTACAGATACGCAGTATTTT. Its translation is CATSSGLAGATDTQYF.

The chain uses TRBV6-2 or TRBV6-3 and TRBJ2-2; D may be TRBD2 (6 bases). The V gene lost 2 bases and the J gene lost 6 bases, with 10 bases spanning the gap. The CDR3 extends over 14 amino acids. Germline V lookup: CDR1 MNHEY, CDR2 SVGEGT. The CDR3 coding sequence is TGTGCCAGCAGTTACGCGGGAATGGCCGGGGAGCTGTTTTTT. Translation gives CASSYAGMAGELFF.

This clonotype has just a few counts. The chain links TRBV15 to TRBJ1-2; D gene ambiguous. This CDR3 has 14 residues. V lost 0 bases, J lost 4 bases, and 9 bases lay in between. CDR1 and CDR2 from the germline V gene are LNHNV and YYDKDF (reference sequence). The CDR3 loop reads CATSREQRGYGYTF. The CDR3 DNA reads as TGTGCCACCAGCAGAGAACAACGAGGCTATGGCTACACCTTC.

A few counts support this clonotype. The chain uses TRBV7-6 and TRBJ2-5, with D perhaps matching TRBD1 or TRBD2 (5 bases each). The CDR3 contains 15 residues. The germline V gene encodes CDR1 SGHVS and CDR2 FNYEAQ. Trimming stripped 2 bases from V and 2 bases from J, with 12 bases between. CDR3 sequence: CASSLYRDLQETQYF. CDR3 in DNA: TGTGCCAGCAGCTTATATCGGGACCTACAAGAGACCCAGTACTTC.

This chain links TRBV29-1 with TRBJ2-7, with 7 bases aligning to TRBD1. The CDR3 is made up of 12 amino acids. Trimming cost V 6 bases and J 2 bases; bases outside gene matches: 4. CDR1 and CDR2 from the germline V gene are SQVTM and ANQGSEA. This CDR3 reads CSVEQGPYEQYF. Here the CDR3 DNA reads TGCAGCGTCGAACAGGGGCCCTACGAGCAGTACTTC.

This clonotype has just a few counts. The rearrangement links TRBV20-1 to TRBJ2-3; D is unresolved. The V end lost 6 bases, the J end lost 6 bases, and 16 bases lay between the germline ends. CDR3 size: 13 residues. Looked up from germline, CDR1 is DFQATT and CDR2 is SNEGSKA (reference sequence). This CDR3 is CSAVKDGVDTQYF. DNA of the CDR3: TGCAGTGCGGTGAAGGATGGCGTGGATACGCAGTATTTT.

The genes are TRBV4-3 and TRBJ2-7, with D uncertain. CDR3 length equals 15 residues. V was cut by 0 bases and J by 3 bases, with 12 bases left in between. The germline V gene encodes CDR1 LGHNA and CDR2 YSLEER. The CDR3 protein is CASSQEVGRIYEQYF. The CDR3 coding sequence is TGCGCCAGCAGCCAAGAAGTAGGGCGGATCTACGAGCAGTACTTC.

With respect to this clonotype: Germline is not matched at one junction end, which may reflect a read error. This chain uses TRBV12-3 or TRBV12-4 with TRBJ1-2, with D possibly TRBD1 on 6 matching bases. There are 13 residues in the CDR3. The CDR3 region is CASTLGGHYGYTF. The CDR3 nucleotides are TGCGCCAGCACCCTGGGGGGCCACTATGGCTACACCTTC.

The rearrangement uses TRBV20-1 and TRBJ1-4; D is perhaps TRBD1 (5 bases). Germline CDR1 and CDR2: DFQATT and SNEGSKA (reference sequence). The CDR3 covers 18 residues. Trimming removed 1 base from V and 2 bases from J, with 20 bases in between. This CDR3 is CSARVVDGGGTTNEKLFF. Here the CDR3 DNA reads TGCAGTGCTAGAGTAGTGGATGGGGGGGGTACGACTAATGAAAAACTGTTTTTT.

The gene calls are TRBV20-1 and TRBJ2-3, with 8 positions matching TRBD2. This CDR3 region has 16 residues. Trimming took 3 bases from V and 2 from J; bases not matched to a gene: 10. Germline V gene lookup returns CDR1 DFQATT and CDR2 SNEGSKA (reference sequence). This chain's CDR3 is CSASGSAGDFTDTQYF. DNA of the CDR3: TGCAGTGCTAGTGGATCAGCGGGAGACTTCACAGATACGCAGTATTTT.

This clonotype was counted at least ten times. A junction boundary mismatches the germline segment, possibly from a read error. This rearrangement joins TRBV5-1 to TRBJ2-1, with D unresolved. CDR3 length equals 11 residues. Germline CDR1 SGHRS, CDR2 YFSETQ. The DNA for the CDR3 is TGTGCCAGCAGATCAAACAATGAGCAGTTCTTC. As protein: CASRSNNEQFF.

The count of this clonotype is one. The V and J genes are TRBV25-1 and TRBJ1-4; D perhaps matches TRBD1 (5 bases). Germline CDR1 MGHDK, CDR2 SYGVNS. Trimming took off 2 bases at V and 8 bases at J, with 12 bases between the two ends. The CDR3 totals 14 residues. CDR3 in amino acids: CASSEQGRNEKLFF. DNA of the CDR3: TGTGCCAGCAGTGAACAGGGAAGGAACGAAAAACTGTTTTTT.

In this sample, this clonotype turned up a few times. The rearrangement uses TRBV7-2 and TRBJ1-1; maybe TRBD1 (5 bases). This CDR3 contains 15 residues. Trimming stripped 5 bases from V and 0 bases from J, with 13 bases between. The germline gives CDR1 SGHTA, CDR2 FQGNSA. CDR3 in amino acids: CASSGGGSLNTEAFF. CDR3 DNA: TGTGCCAGCAGCGGGGGAGGCAGCTTGAACACTGAAGCTTTCTTT.

This clonotype was counted once. The chain recombines TRBV6-2 or TRBV6-3 with TRBJ2-5; perhaps TRBD2 as D (6 bases). Trimming shortened V by 0 bases and J by 2 bases, and 13 bases separated the two germline ends. There are 16 residues in the CDR3. The germline gives CDR1 MNHEY, CDR2 SVGEGT. The CDR3 sequence is CASSYSEIGRQETQYF. The DNA for the CDR3 is TGTGCCAGCAGTTACTCGGAGATCGGGAGACAAGAGACCCAGTACTTC.

The chain employs TRBV6-5 and TRBJ1-6, with D unclear. Deletions cut 2 bases from V and 5 bases from J, with 7 bases between. This CDR3 spans 14 amino acids. The germline CDR1 and CDR2 sequences are MNHEY and SVGAGI. The CDR3 nucleotides are TGTGCCAGCAGTTACGAAAGGGATAATTCACCCCTCCACTTT. This sequence encodes CASSYERDNSPLHF.

The V and J genes are TRBV12-3 or TRBV12-4 and TRBJ1-5; D uncertain. This CDR3 comprises 17 residues. V gave up 4 bases and J gave up 0 bases, with 16 bases separating them. The CDR3 bases are TGTGCCAGCAGTTCTCCACGGGGTTCTAATAGCAATCAGCCCCAGCATTTT. This sequence encodes CASSSPRGSNSNQPQHF.

This chain connects TRBV20-1 to TRBJ2-3, with TRBD2 matching over 12 bases. CDR1 DFQATT and CDR2 SNEGSKA come from the germline V gene (reference sequence). There are 15 residues in the CDR3. With 3 bases clipped from V and 3 bases from J, the junction kept 4 bases outside the gene matches. CDR3 coding DNA: TGCAGTGCTAGTACTAGCGGGGGGCGGACAGATACGCAGTATTTT. It codes for CSASTSGGRTDTQYF.

The chain recombines TRBV20-1 with TRBJ1-5; a weak D match, TRBD1 (6 bases). The V end was cut by 5 bases, the J end by 7 bases, with 18 bases between. This CDR3 region has 14 residues. Germline CDR1 DFQATT, CDR2 SNEGSKA (reference sequence). DNA for the CDR3: TGCAGTGCTCGCGGACGGGGGGCCAGGCAGCCCCAGCATTTT. This translates into CSARGRGARQPQHF.

The gene calls are TRBV7-8 and TRBJ2-3; no firm D call. Germline-derived CDR1 and CDR2 are SGHVS and FQNEAQ. V was shortened by 5 bases and J by 5 bases, with 11 bases between the two germline ends. This CDR3 comprises 13 residues. The CDR3 loop reads CASSPDGVDTQYF. In DNA form, the CDR3 reads TGTGCCAGCAGCCCAGATGGGGTAGATACGCAGTATTTT.

This clonotype was seen a few times. V gene TRBV4-2 combines with J gene TRBJ2-7; TRBD2 matches at 7 bases. Germline loops: CDR1 LGHNA, CDR2 YNFKEQ. The trim removed 4 bases at V and 7 bases at J, leaving 7 bases unmatched. The CDR3 length is 13 residues. The CDR3 coding sequence is TGTGCCAGCAGCCCTCCGGGACTATTAGAGCAGTACTTC. Residues: CASSPPGLLEQYF.

This chain uses TRBV6-2 or TRBV6-3 with TRBJ2-6, with D perhaps assigned TRBD1 or TRBD2 (5 bases each). The CDR3 spans 15 residues. Per the germline V gene, CDR1 is MNHEY and CDR2 is SVGEGT. V lost 2 bases to trimming and J lost 3 bases, with 8 bases between them. The CDR3 region has the DNA TGTGCCAGCAGTTACGGGGGTGGTGGGGCCAACGTCCTGACTTTC. Protein product: CASSYGGGGANVLTF.